The 12 T cell receptor beta chains below all came from one sample that was sequenced in a study of blood T cell repertoires in COVID-19. The repertoire was sequenced with immunoSEQ multiplex PCR; TCRdb's copy has only in-frame clones and lacks some. There are roughly 200,000 clones in the sample; about 85% occur only once, and roughly 2.9% lies in the top ten. The sample consisted of peripheral blood. These receptors originate from a woman under 40 with active or convalescent COVID-19.

The chain has TRBV6-5 and TRBJ2-1, with a possible D match to TRBD1 (5 bases). The CDR3 is made up of 14 amino acids. Germline loops: CDR1 MNHEY, CDR2 SVGAGI. The V end lost 5 bases, the J end lost 6 bases, and 14 bases lay between the germline ends. The CDR3 region has the DNA TGTGCCAGCAGTCGTGGACAAGGTCTCAATGAGCAGTTCTTC. This encodes CASSRGQGLNEQFF.

This clone was seen a handful of times. The rearrangement uses TRBV3-1 (or the pseudogene TRBV3-2) and TRBJ1-5; 10 nucleotides agree with TRBD1. This CDR3 region has 16 residues. V shed 1 base and J 4 bases; nucleotides not matched to a gene: 4. Germline V gene sequence: CDR1 LGHDT, CDR2 YNNKEL (reference sequence). The CDR3 DNA reads as TGTGCCAGCAGCCAAGGAGGGACAGGGGTTAATCAGCCCCAGCATTTT. Its protein is CASSQGGTGVNQPQHF.

The genes are TRBV7-9 and TRBJ2-1; 8 nucleotides match TRBD2. V lost 2 bases, J lost 9 bases, and 9 bases stayed unmatched. The CDR3 spans 15 residues. CDR1 SEHNR and CDR2 FQNEAQ come from the germline V gene (reference sequence). For the CDR3, the DNA is TGTGCCAGCAGCTTAAGTACGGGACTAGTATTTGAGCAGTTCTTC. This gives the protein CASSLSTGLVFEQFF.

This clone was seen once. This chain connects TRBV6-5 to TRBJ1-2; 9 positions agree with TRBD1. The CDR3 is made up of 15 amino acids. J gave up 8 bases and V 4 bases, and 11 bases lay outside the gene matches. CDR1 and CDR2 (germline): MNHEY, SVGAGI. As DNA, the CDR3 is TGTGCCAGCAGTTTGTCAAGGGGACAGGGTGGAGGCTACACCTTC. Translated: CASSLSRGQGGGYTF.

This clone was observed a handful of times. The chain couples TRBV19 to TRBJ2-5, with 7 nucleotides matching TRBD1. In germline, CDR1 is LNHDA, CDR2 SQIVND (reference sequence). The CDR3 covers 17 residues. The junction had 17 bases not matched to a gene; V was cut back by 5 bases and J by 5 bases. Here the CDR3 reads CASSSSPRTGSTETQYF. The DNA for the CDR3 is TGTGCCAGTAGTTCCTCCCCCAGGACAGGATCAACGGAGACCCAGTACTTC.

The chain uses TRBV11-2 and TRBJ2-7; TRBD2 aligns across 12 bases. CDR3 length: 17 amino acids. The V and J ends lost 4 bases and 0 bases, in that order; junction bases with no gene match: 7. Germline values: CDR1 SGHAT, CDR2 FQNNGV. The CDR3 loop reads CASSSRGTSGLSYEQYF. The CDR3 DNA sequence: TGTGCCAGCAGCTCCAGAGGGACTAGCGGGCTCTCCTACGAGCAGTACTTC.

The V and J genes are TRBV13 and TRBJ1-6; TRBD1 aligns across 7 bases. The CDR3 covers 13 residues. Germline CDR1 is PRHDT and CDR2 is FYEKMQ (reference sequence). Losses at the gene ends were 5 bases for V and 12 bases for J; bases not matched to a gene: 7. In DNA, the CDR3 is TGTGCCAGCAGCGCAAGACAGGGCTTACCCCTCCACTTT. Amino acid sequence: CASSARQGLPLHF. Together with reference TRBV13 and TRBJ1-6, the CDR3 gives the full variable domain: AAGVIQSPRHLIKEKRETATLKCYPIPRHDTVYWYQQGPGQDPQFLISFYEKMQSDKGSIPDRFSAQQFSDYHSELNMSSLELGDSALYFCASSARQGLPLHFGNGTRLTVT.

As to this clone: The identical CDR3 is also encoded by other nucleotide sequences in the sample. CDR3: CAWGTGVGGYTF. The DNA for the CDR3 is TGTGCCTGGGGAACAGGGGTCGGGGGCTACACCTTC. The chain recombines TRBV30 with TRBJ1-2; 7 bases agree with TRBD1. The CDR3 spans 12 residues. The ends lost 5 bases at V and 8 bases at J; junction bases unmatched: 8. CDR1 is GTSNPN, CDR2 SVGIG, per germline (reference sequence).

V is TRBV10-3 and J is TRBJ1-2; 8 bases map to TRBD1. Germline-derived CDR1 and CDR2 are ENHRY and SYGVKD. The CDR3 spans 14 residues. The junction had 7 bases not matched to a gene; V was cut back by 5 bases and J by 5 bases. This chain's CDR3 is CAISSGGAGYGYTF. CDR3 bases: TGTGCCATCAGTTCAGGGGGCGCGGGATATGGCTACACCTTC.

The chain combines TRBV5-1 with TRBJ1-5; TRBD1 agrees at 7 bases. The germline V gene encodes CDR1 SGHRS and CDR2 YFSETQ. This CDR3 is 17 amino acids long. V dropped 0 bases and J dropped 1; count of bases not matched to a gene: 7. This CDR3 reads CASSLGLTGTSNQPQHF. CDR3 coding DNA: TGCGCCAGCAGCTTGGGGTTGACAGGGACAAGCAATCAGCCCCAGCATTTT.

The genes are TRBV11-3 and TRBJ2-1; D unclear. CDR1 and CDR2 from the germline V gene are SGHNT and YENEEA. Trimming cost V 2 bases and J 6 bases, with 17 bases left between them. The CDR3 contains 16 residues. The CDR3 coding sequence is TGTGCCAGCAGCTTACGGTCGAATCTAAACTTCAATGAGCAGTTCTTC. Amino acid sequence: CASSLRSNLNFNEQFF.

The chain links TRBV11-3 to TRBJ2-1, with D uncertain. The CDR3 is 12 residues long. Trimming cost V 3 bases and J 2 bases, with 2 bases left between them. CDR1 and CDR2 from the germline V gene are SGHNT and YENEEA. The CDR3 loop reads CASSFTYNEQFF. CDR3 bases: TGTGCCAGCAGCTTTACCTACAATGAGCAGTTCTTC.